This is a list of T cell receptor beta chains from one sample in a study of blood T cell repertoires in COVID-19. This table comes from immunoSEQ multiplex PCR, and its TCRdb copy is limited to in-frame clones, with some not included. The data hold hundreds of thousands of clones, with 85% observed a single time. Sequencing was performed on PBMCs or T cells enriched from blood (not recorded which). Receptors were obtained from a woman between 50 and 59 years old with acute COVID-19. Each CDR3 is given with its conserved first and last residue. D genes are given only for firm matches. Clone size is stated in some rows and not others, as once, few, many or a class when expanded.

TGTGCCAGTAGTCGACAGGTTACCGGGGAGCTGTTTTTT,CASSRQVTGELFF,TRBJ2-2,-,13,-,TRBV19
TGTGCCAGCAGCGAAACAGGGCTGGGGGAGCTGTTTTTT,CASSETGLGELFF,TRBJ2-2,-,13,-,TRBV13
TGCGCCAGCAGCTGGGGGACTGCTAGCTCCTACAATGAGCAGTTCTTC,CASSWGTASSYNEQFF,TRBJ2-1,-,16,-,TRBV5-1
TGCGCCAGCAGCTTGGGCCCGCCCGAGGTTGGCTACACCTTC,CASSLGPPEVGYTF,TRBJ1-2,-,14,-,TRBV5-1
TGTGCCACGGGGGGACCGTCGGGTGAAAAACTGTTTTTT,CATGGPSGEKLFF,TRBJ1-4,-,13,-,TRBV15
TGTGCCTGGAGTGTAGGGACAGAGAATCAGCCCCAGCATTTT,CAWSVGTENQPQHF,TRBJ1-5,TRBD1,14,-,TRBV30
TGTGCCACCAGTGATTTGGGCGGACAGGCCCCCAACTCTTTCTATAGCAATCAGCCCCAGCATTTT,CATSDLGGQAPNSFYSNQPQHF,TRBJ1-5,TRBD1,22,-,TRBV24-1
TGTGCCATCAGTATCAGCTGGACAGATTACAATGAGCAGTTCTTC,CAISISWTDYNEQFF,TRBJ2-1,-,15,-,TRBV10-3
TGTGCCAGCAGCTTAGCGCGAGGCGGGGGCCACCAAGAGACCCAGTACTTC,CASSLARGGGHQETQYF,TRBJ2-5,-,17,once,TRBV7-2
TGTGCCAGCAGCTATTCCGGGGGACTAGCGGGGTCTGAGCAGTTCTTC,CASSYSGGLAGSEQFF,TRBJ2-1,TRBD2,16,-,TRBV11-1
TGCGCCAGCAGTCGGTATGAAAAGGAGTCCTTTGAAGCTTTCTTT,CASSRYEKESFEAFF,TRBJ1-1,-,15,-,TRBV23-1
TGCAGCGTTGTCCCTAGCGGTAGGAGGGATACGCAGTATTTT,CSVVPSGRRDTQYF,TRBJ2-3,TRBD2,14,-,TRBV29-1
TGTGCCAGCGGGGGACAGGGGTTGGGGGAAAAACTGTTTTTT,CASGGQGLGEKLFF,TRBJ1-4,TRBD1,14,-,TRBV27
TGTGCCAGCAGCCCGACAGGGAACACCGGGGAGCTGTTTTTT,CASSPTGNTGELFF,TRBJ2-2,-,14,-,TRBV5-4
TGTGCCAGCAGCTTAGAGGGAGGGCCCAATGAAAAACTGTTTTTT,CASSLEGGPNEKLFF,TRBJ1-4,-,15,-,TRBV7-9
TGTGCCAGCAGCTTGGGGACAGGAACCCCCCACTATGGCTACACCTTC,CASSLGTGTPHYGYTF,TRBJ1-2,TRBD1,16,once,TRBV5-6
TGTGCCAGCAGCTTACAGACAGGGATTTTGGGCTACACCTTC,CASSLQTGILGYTF,TRBJ1-2,TRBD1,14,-,TRBV7-9
TGTGCCACCCGGGAGGTCGCTAACTATGGCTACACCTTC,CATREVANYGYTF,TRBJ1-2,-,13,-,TRBV6-5
TGTGCCAGCAGCGCCAATGGGGACAGGGGGTTGGATGGCTACACCTTC,CASSANGDRGLDGYTF,TRBJ1-2,TRBD1,16,few,TRBV7-3
TGTGCCAGCAGCTTAAACCCAGGACTCCCGTTCTTC,CASSLNPGLPFF,TRBJ2-1,-,12,-,TRBV7-9
TGTGCCAGCAGTTTAAAGGGGGGGTCACCCCTCCACTTT,CASSLKGGSPLHF,TRBJ1-6,-,13,once,TRBV12-3/TRBV12-4
TGTGCCAGCTCACCTAGAGCGGGGGCAGGGGGTGAGCAGTTCTTC,CASSPRAGAGGEQFF,TRBJ2-1,-,15,-,TRBV18
TGTGCCAGCAGCTCGCAGCGGTCGAGGCTGTTTTTT,CASSSQRSRLFF,TRBJ1-4,-,12,few,TRBV13
TGTGCCAGCAGCTTGGGACTAGCTAGGGATGAGCAGTTCTTC,CASSLGLARDEQFF,TRBJ2-1,TRBD2,14,-,TRBV7-9
TGTGCCAGTAGTGTCCAGAGGAGCACTGAAGCTTTCTTT,CASSVQRSTEAFF,TRBJ1-1,-,13,few,TRBV19
TGTGCCAGTCACGGGGACACCGGGGAGCTGTTTTTT,CASHGDTGELFF,TRBJ2-2,-,12,-,TRBV19
TGTGCCAGCAGCACCCCAACAGGGAAGGGTACTGAAGCTTTCTTT,CASSTPTGKGTEAFF,TRBJ1-1,-,15,-,TRBV13
TGTGCCAGCAGTTTACGGGGGGGCTACACCTTC,CASSLRGGYTF,TRBJ1-2,-,11,-,TRBV12-3/TRBV12-4
TGTGCCAGCACCCTTGGACAGGGTGGCTATGGCTACACCTTC,CASTLGQGGYGYTF,TRBJ1-2,TRBD1,14,-,TRBV6-4
TGTGCCTGGATCGCGGGGGAGGAGACCCAGTACTTC,CAWIAGEETQYF,TRBJ2-5,TRBD2,12,-,TRBV30
TGTGCCAGCAGCTTCCGAGGGACAGAAGCTAACTATGGCTACACCTTC,CASSFRGTEANYGYTF,TRBJ1-2,TRBD1,16,-,TRBV5-5
TGTGCCAGCAGTTCCTGGACAAGCTCCTACGAGCAGTACTTC,CASSSWTSSYEQYF,TRBJ2-7,-,14,-,TRBV6-5
TGTGCCAGCACCGAACAGGGGGCCTATGGCTACACCTTC,CASTEQGAYGYTF,TRBJ1-2,TRBD1,13,-,TRBV6-5
TGTGCCACGGGACAAGGTCTTGGCTACACCTTC,CATGQGLGYTF,TRBJ1-2,-,11,-,TRBV10-3
TGTGCCTGGAGTCCGGGACATACAAGCTCTGGAAACACCATATATTTT,CAWSPGHTSSGNTIYF,TRBJ1-3,-,16,once,TRBV30
TGTGCCAGCAGACGGACAGTCTTAAATCGCGATTCACCCCTCCACTTT,CASRRTVLNRDSPLHF,TRBJ1-6,-,16,-,TRBV3-1/TRBV3-2
TGTGCCAGCACCGGGACTAGCAGGAATGAGCAGTTCTTC,CASTGTSRNEQFF,TRBJ2-1,TRBD2,13,-,TRBV9